The T cell receptor beta chain described here comes from a study of OX40 agonist ivuxolimab in advanced cancers. Study context: Patients in dose escalation had liver, melanoma, kidney or head and neck cancers. Enrollees could have had prior anti-PD-1, anti-PD-L1 or anti-CTLA-4 therapy, which under 50% had received. The dose-escalation cohort was about 87% male, with a mean age of around 60 years, ranging about 23 to 79.

CDR1 LNHDA and CDR2 SQIVND come from the germline V gene (reference sequence). The CDR3 has 13 residues. V was pared by 3 bases and J by 0 bases, with 4 bases between. Blood sampling took place at baseline, cycle 4 day 1, and cycle 7 day 1. Method: immunoSEQ multiplex PCR; TCRdb's copy keeps in-frame clones and lacks some. The repertoire holds tens of thousands of clones, with around 80% as singletons. This receptor was taken from an adult with an advanced solid tumor such as melanoma, head and neck, liver or kidney cancer. The rearrangement joins TRBV19 to TRBJ2-3; D is uncertain. The material was CD4+ or CD8+ T cells sorted from blood, obtained in a trial of the OX40 agonist ivuxolimab. The DNA of the CDR3 is TGTGCCAGTAGTATCCAGAGCACAGATACGCAGTATTTT. Translated, it gives CASSIQSTDTQYF.